One TCR beta chain is described in this entry. What it recognizes is unknown. Germline CDR1 SGHNT, CDR2 YYREEE (reference sequence). V gave up 0 bases and J gave up 9 bases, with 9 bases separating them. This CDR3 comprises 12 residues. The data were taken from a study of cytotoxic CD8 clonotypes in ibrutinib-treated CLL. The wider study: Samples yielded averages of hundreds of thousands of productive templates and more than 90,000 productive rearrangements.

Overall study findings and caveats: The study found public clonotypes uncommon, contracting or stable on treatment. Against age-matched healthy donors, baseline clonality ran higher and tracked circulating CD8+ T-cell counts. Elevated clonality accompanied ibrutinib response, with a return toward baseline values at progression.

Some clones are missing from TCRdb's copy, which holds only in-frame ones; the method was immunoSEQ multiplex PCR. The sample lists 270,000 or so clones, 76% occurring once. The rearrangement uses TRBV5-4 and TRBJ1-1; D gene unclear. This TCR came from a human donor with chronic lymphocytic leukemia. Source: PBMCs, taken at disease progression, from a patient treated with ibrutinib. This chain's CDR3 is CASSLEQLQAFF. Written as DNA, the CDR3 is TGTGCCAGCAGCTTGGAACAGTTACAAGCTTTCTTT.